These 26 T cell receptor beta chains were all obtained from the same sample, sequenced in a study of blood T cell repertoires in COVID-19. Sequencing was performed with immunoSEQ multiplex PCR; in TCRdb, only in-frame clones are kept and a portion is missing. The sample comprises some 320,000 clones, 87% of which are singletons, and less than 6% rests with the top ten. Sequencing was done on a sample of PBMCs or T cells enriched from blood (not recorded which). These receptors originate from a woman in her thirties who had recovered from COVID-19.

The chain couples TRBV5-1 to TRBJ1-6; tentatively, D is TRBD1 (5 bases). V gave up 2 bases and J gave up 10 bases, with 13 bases separating them. The CDR3 contains 14 residues. CDR1 is SGHRS and CDR2 is YFSETQ in the germline V gene. The CDR3, as DNA: TGCGCCAGCAGCTTCCAAGGGGCCGAATCACCCCTCCACTTT. Translation gives CASSFQGAESPLHF. The whole variable domain, filled in from reference TRBV5-1 and TRBJ1-6, reads KAGVTQTPRYLIKTRGQQVTLSCSPISGHRSVSWYQQTPGQGLQFLFEYFSETQRNKGNFPGRFSGRQFSNSRSEMNVSTLELGDSALYLCASSFQGAESPLHFGNGTRLTVT.

J is TRBJ1-2 and V is TRBV28, with D possibly matching TRBD1 (5 bases). V was pared by 3 bases and J by 3 bases, with 11 bases between. The germline CDR1 and CDR2 sequences are MDHEN and SYDVKM. The CDR3 contains 14 residues. CDR3 DNA: TGTGCCAGCAGTTTCCACGGGGGGGACTATGGCTACACCTTC. Residues: CASSFHGGDYGYTF.

The rearrangement links TRBV7-9 to TRBJ2-1; no clear D. V lost 3 bases and J lost 5, with 20 bases in between. The CDR3 length is 17 residues. Germline lookup yields CDR1 SEHNR and CDR2 FQNEAQ (reference sequence). The CDR3 is CASSFDDTRHYNNEQFF. Written as DNA, the CDR3 is TGTGCCAGCAGCTTCGACGACACCCGCCATTACAACAATGAGCAGTTCTTC.

Only one count was recorded for this clone. V is TRBV10-3 and J is TRBJ1-1; 8 bases are a match to TRBD1. The ends lost 10 bases at V and 10 bases at J; junction bases unmatched: 14. Germline assignment: CDR1 ENHRY and CDR2 SYGVKD. CDR3 size: 13 residues. The CDR3 bases are TGTGCCACCGGGACAGGTCTAACAGCAGGAGCTTTCTTT. Translation: CATGTGLTAGAFF.

The rearrangement joins TRBV4-2 to TRBJ1-5; a possible D gene is TRBD1 (6 bases). CDR1 is LGHNA, CDR2 YNFKEQ, per germline. V lost 2 bases and J lost 7, with 12 bases in between. This CDR3 has 14 amino acids. The chain's CDR3 is CASSQMWGPQPQHF. DNA for the CDR3: TGTGCCAGCAGCCAAATGTGGGGGCCCCAGCCCCAGCATTTT.

The genes are TRBV4-1 and TRBJ1-5; D possibly corresponds to TRBD1 (5 bases). The germline CDR1 and CDR2 sequences are MGHRA and YSYEKL. CDR3 length equals 15 residues. Trimming pared 0 bases from V and 1 base from J, leaving 7 bases between. The CDR3 loop is CASSQDRASNQPQHF. DNA for the CDR3: TGCGCCAGCAGCCAAGACAGGGCAAGCAATCAGCCCCAGCATTTT.

This sequence joins TRBV6-2 or TRBV6-3 and TRBJ1-5, with unresolved D. Germline CDR1 and CDR2: MNHEY and SVGEGT. This CDR3 comprises 16 residues. V was shortened by 7 bases and J by 2 bases, with 18 bases between the two germline ends. This CDR3 is CASTPEDLRGNQPQHF. The CDR3 nucleotides read TGTGCCAGCACCCCGGAGGACCTCCGGGGCAATCAGCCCCAGCATTTT.

Only a few counts were recorded for this clone. This chain uses TRBV4-3 with TRBJ1-2, with 7 bases fitting TRBD1. J was trimmed by 2 bases and V by 2 bases; bases with no gene match: 5. There are 15 residues in the CDR3. The germline V gene has CDR1 LGHNA and CDR2 YSLEER. As DNA, the CDR3 is TGCGCCAGCAGCCAACGGACAGGATCCAACTATGGCTACACCTTC. It specifies CASSQRTGSNYGYTF.

This clone was counted a few times. The V gene is TRBV9, the J gene TRBJ2-1; D not resolved. Germline V gives CDR1 SGDLS, CDR2 YYNGEE. V was trimmed by 4 bases and J by 5 bases, leaving 13 bases between them. This CDR3 is built from 14 residues. CDR3: CASSSWATHNEQFF. The CDR3 nucleotides read TGTGCCAGCAGCAGTTGGGCTACGCACAATGAGCAGTTCTTC.

The gene calls are TRBV24-1 and TRBJ2-1; 8 bases are shared with TRBD2. The V segment lost 4 bases and the J segment 8 bases; nucleotides outside the gene matches: 9. The CDR3 has 15 amino acids. Per the germline V gene, CDR1 is KGHDR and CDR2 is SFDVKD. The CDR3 DNA is TGTGCCACCAGTGAGTCCGGGACTAGTAGGTATGAGCAGTTCTTC. It encodes CATSESGTSRYEQFF.

Written as DNA, the CDR3 is TGTGCCACCAGCGAGAGAAGCGGTGTGAACACTGAAGCTTTCTTT. Translation: CATSERSGVNTEAFF. This chain joins TRBV15 and TRBJ1-1; unclear D gene. Germline V gene lookup returns CDR1 LNHNV and CDR2 YYDKDF (reference sequence). Trimming removed 5 bases at V and 0 bases at J, with 13 bases between. CDR3 size: 15 residues.

The chain employs TRBV7-9 and TRBJ1-2, with 11 bases aligning to TRBD1. V shed 3 bases and J 6 bases; nucleotides not matched to a gene: 3. In germline, CDR1 is SEHNR, CDR2 FQNEAQ (reference sequence). The CDR3 covers 14 residues. Written as DNA, the CDR3 is TGTGCCAGCAGCTTGAGGACAGGGGGCAATGGCTACACCTTC. Translating gives CASSLRTGGNGYTF.

The J gene is TRBJ1-2, the V gene TRBV7-2; D gene uncertain. This CDR3 comprises 14 residues. The V end was cut by 5 bases, the J end by 3 bases, with 13 bases between. Germline CDR1 is SGHTA and CDR2 is FQGNSA. CDR3 nucleotide sequence: TGTGCCAGCAGCCTTATGGAGGTCCACTATGGCTACACCTTC. It codes for CASSLMEVHYGYTF. Complete variable domain (other parts from reference TRBV7-2 and TRBJ1-2): GAGVSQSPSNKVTEKGKDVELRCDPISGHTALYWYRQSLGQGLEFLIYFQGNSAPDKSGLPSDRFSAERTGGSVSTLTIQRTQQEDSAVYLCASSLMEVHYGYTFGSGTRLTVV.

The chain joins TRBV3-1 (or the pseudogene TRBV3-2) to TRBJ2-7; TRBD2 matches 8 bases. CDR1 LGHDT and CDR2 YNNKEL come from the germline V gene (reference sequence). The CDR3 is made up of 14 amino acids. The trim removed 5 bases at V and 4 bases at J, leaving 7 bases unmatched. The CDR3 protein is CASSWQSGGYEQYF. CDR3 DNA: TGTGCCAGCAGCTGGCAAAGCGGGGGATACGAGCAGTACTTC.

The gene calls are TRBV7-9 and TRBJ1-1, with 7 nucleotides matching TRBD1. Germline trimming cut 5 bases from V and 8 bases from J; bases unmatched to any gene: 8. Germline CDR1 and CDR2: SEHNR and FQNEAQ (reference sequence). There are 13 residues in the CDR3. The chain's CDR3 is CASSDPTGNEAFF. In nucleotides, the CDR3 is TGTGCCAGCAGCGACCCGACAGGGAACGAAGCTTTCTTT.

This chain uses TRBV12-3 or TRBV12-4 with TRBJ1-2; possible D gene TRBD1, 6 bases. This CDR3 comprises 12 residues. Trimming took off 4 bases at V and 4 bases at J, with 7 bases between the two ends. The CDR3 DNA reads TGTGCCAGCAGTTACAGGGTCTATGGCTACACCTTC. It translates to CASSYRVYGYTF.

CDR3 sequence reads: CASSLVQGYGYTF. The CDR3 nucleotides are TGTGCCAGCAGCTTAGTACAGGGATATGGCTACACCTTC. The rearrangement uses TRBV7-2 and TRBJ1-2; weak D call: TRBD1 (6 bases). Per germline, CDR1 SGHTA and CDR2 FQGNSA. V gave up 1 base and J gave up 5 bases, with 8 bases separating them. This CDR3 contains 13 residues.

This chain links TRBV11-2 with TRBJ2-6; D not certain. From germline, CDR1 is SGHAT and CDR2 FQNNGV. Deletions cut 6 bases from V and 1 base from J, with 10 bases between. The CDR3 loop spans 15 amino acids. In nucleotides, the CDR3 is TGTGCCAGCAGAAGAAGCTGGTCTGGGGCCAACGTCCTGACTTTC. Its protein is CASRRSWSGANVLTF.

This sequence joins TRBV10-1 and TRBJ2-7, with 9 positions matching TRBD1. Germline V gives CDR1 WNHNN, CDR2 SYGVQD (reference sequence). The CDR3 length is 17 residues. Losses at the gene ends were 2 bases for V and 0 bases for J; bases not matched to a gene: 8. CDR3 protein: CASSEAARQGVSYEQYF. The CDR3 nucleotides read TGCGCCAGCAGTGAGGCGGCCAGACAGGGGGTCTCCTACGAGCAGTACTTC.

This sequence joins TRBV6-1 and TRBJ1-1, with 7 bases identical to TRBD1. The germline V gene encodes CDR1 MNHNS and CDR2 SASEGT. V lost 2 bases, J lost 0 bases, and 3 bases stayed unmatched. This CDR3 is built from 15 residues. The CDR3 reads CASSEPGQMNTEAFF. DNA for the CDR3: TGTGCCAGCAGTGAACCGGGACAGATGAACACTGAAGCTTTCTTT.

V usage is TRBV5-1 and J usage is TRBJ2-5; the match to TRBD2 covers 14 bases. This CDR3 has 20 amino acids. Germline assignment: CDR1 SGHRS and CDR2 YFSETQ. The J segment lost 5 bases and the V segment lost 4 bases, leaving 19 bases of the junction unmatched. CDR3: CASSPYYMTSGGAKWETQYF. CDR3 nucleotide sequence: TGCGCCAGCAGCCCCTACTACATGACTAGCGGGGGGGCAAAATGGGAGACCCAGTACTTC.

V gene TRBV5-4 combines with J gene TRBJ2-3; 8 bases match TRBD1. Trimming removed 4 bases from V and 0 bases from J; junction bases left unmatched: 10. Germline CDR1 reads SGHNT; CDR2 reads YYREEE (reference sequence). The length of the CDR3 is 17 residues. For the CDR3, the DNA is TGTGCCAGCAGCCGAGGAGGACAGGGCTCTAGCACAGATACGCAGTATTTT. Translated, it gives CASSRGGQGSSTDTQYF.

This CDR3 reads CASSESGRGNEKLFF. As DNA, the CDR3 is TGTGCCAGCAGTGAATCAGGCAGGGGAAACGAAAAACTGTTTTTT. This chain joins TRBV25-1 and TRBJ1-4; possibly TRBD1 for D (6 bases). Germline lookup yields CDR1 MGHDK and CDR2 SYGVNS. Deletions cut 1 base from V and 8 bases from J, with 14 bases between. The CDR3 spans 15 residues. The full variable domain, in which reference TRBV25-1 and TRBJ1-4 provide the parts outside the CDR3, is EADIYQTPRYLVIGTGKKITLECSQTMGHDKMYWYQQDPGMELHLIHYSYGVNSTEKGDLSSESTVSRIRTEHFPLTLESARPSHTSQYLCASSESGRGNEKLFFGSGTQLSVL.

V gene TRBV5-6 combines with J gene TRBJ2-7, with a weak D call TRBD1 (5 bases). Germline V CDR1 and CDR2: SGHDT, YYEEEE. CDR3 length equals 15 residues. Trimming took 0 bases from V and 5 from J, leaving 15 bases between them. DNA for the CDR3: TGTGCCAGCAGCTTGGAGGGCGACAGAGGCCACGAGCAGTACTTC. It translates to CASSLEGDRGHEQYF.

The J gene is TRBJ1-5, the V gene TRBV7-8, with TRBD1 matching 8 bases. CDR1 is SGHVS, CDR2 FQNEAQ, per germline. The CDR3 spans 14 residues. J was trimmed by 7 bases and V by 3 bases; bases with no gene match: 5. The CDR3 region is CASSLDRVAQPQHF. CDR3 DNA sequence: TGTGCCAGCAGCTTGGACAGGGTAGCACAGCCCCAGCATTTT.

The V and J genes are TRBV29-1 and TRBJ2-2; possibly TRBD1 for D (5 bases). The germline gives CDR1 SQVTM, CDR2 ANQGSEA. Trimming shortened V by 7 bases and J by 5 bases, and 11 bases separated the two germline ends. This CDR3 comprises 12 residues. The CDR3 here is CSGGSGTGELFF. The CDR3 DNA follows: TGCAGCGGGGGCTCAGGTACCGGGGAGCTGTTTTTT.